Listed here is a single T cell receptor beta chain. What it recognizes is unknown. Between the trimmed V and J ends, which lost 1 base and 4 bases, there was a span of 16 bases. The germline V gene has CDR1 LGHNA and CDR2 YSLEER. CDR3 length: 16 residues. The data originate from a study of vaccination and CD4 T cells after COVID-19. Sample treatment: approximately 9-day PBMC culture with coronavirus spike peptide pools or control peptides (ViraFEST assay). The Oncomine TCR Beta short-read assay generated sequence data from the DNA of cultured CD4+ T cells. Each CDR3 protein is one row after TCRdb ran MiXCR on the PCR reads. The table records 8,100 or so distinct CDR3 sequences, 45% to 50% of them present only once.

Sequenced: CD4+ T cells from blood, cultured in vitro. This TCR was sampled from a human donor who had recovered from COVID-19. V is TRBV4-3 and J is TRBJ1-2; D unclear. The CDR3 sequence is CASSQATQPGIYGYTF. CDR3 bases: TGCGCCAGCAGCCAAGCGACACAACCCGGTATCTATGGCTACACCTTC.